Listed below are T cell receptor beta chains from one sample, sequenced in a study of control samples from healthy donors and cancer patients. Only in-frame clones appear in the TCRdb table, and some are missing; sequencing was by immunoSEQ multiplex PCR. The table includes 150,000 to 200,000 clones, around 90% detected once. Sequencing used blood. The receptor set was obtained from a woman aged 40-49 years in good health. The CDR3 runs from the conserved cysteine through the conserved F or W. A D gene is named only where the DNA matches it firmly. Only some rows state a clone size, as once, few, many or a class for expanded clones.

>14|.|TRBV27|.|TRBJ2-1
TGTGCCAGCAGTCTTTCAGGGAGTCACAATGAGCAGTTCTTC
CASSLSGSHNEQFF
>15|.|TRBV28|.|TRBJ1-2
TGTGCCAGCAGTCCTCTCTCAGGAGCTAACTATGGCTACACCTTC
CASSPLSGANYGYTF
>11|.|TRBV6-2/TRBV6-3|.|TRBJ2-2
TGTGCCAGCAGTAACACCGGGGAGCTGTTTTTT
CASSNTGELFF
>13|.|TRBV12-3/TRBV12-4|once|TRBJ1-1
TGTGCCAGCAGGAGGGACGCGAACACTGAAGCTTTCTTT
CASRRDANTEAFF
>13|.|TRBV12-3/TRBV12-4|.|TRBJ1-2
TGTGCCAGCAGTTATTTCCAAAACTATGGCTACACCTTC
CASSYFQNYGYTF
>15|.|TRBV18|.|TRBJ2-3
TGTGCCAGCTCACAATTGGACATCGACACAGATACGCAGTATTTT
CASSQLDIDTDTQYF
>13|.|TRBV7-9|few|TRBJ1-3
TGTGCCAGCAGTCCCCCGGGGGGAAACACCATATATTTT
CASSPPGGNTIYF
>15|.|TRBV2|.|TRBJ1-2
TGTGCCAGCAGTGAAGTCCGGGGGCGGGACTATGGCTACACCTTC
CASSEVRGRDYGYTF
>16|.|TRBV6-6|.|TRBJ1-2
TGTGCCAGCAGTCACCGACTCACTCAAGCTAACTATGGCTACACCTTC
CASSHRLTQANYGYTF
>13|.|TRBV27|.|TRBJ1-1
TGTGCCAGCAGTTACGGGGCTTCGAGTGAAGCTTTCTTT
CASSYGASSEAFF
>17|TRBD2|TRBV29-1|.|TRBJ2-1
TGCAGCGTTGTCACTGGCGGGGGGGAAAGCTCCTACAATGAGCAGTTCTTC
CSVVTGGGESSYNEQFF
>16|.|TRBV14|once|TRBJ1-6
TGTGCCAGCAGCCCTCTGCAGGAGGGTTTTAATTCACCCCTCCACTTT
CASSPLQEGFNSPLHF
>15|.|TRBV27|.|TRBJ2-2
TGTGCCAGCAGTTTAAGTCACAGGGCGGCCGGGGAGCTGTTTTTT
CASSLSHRAAGELFF
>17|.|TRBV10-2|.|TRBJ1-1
TGCGCCAGCAGTGAGTCCTGGGCGGGTCTGGAGAACACTGAAGCTTTCTTT
CASSESWAGLENTEAFF
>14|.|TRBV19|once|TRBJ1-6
TGTGCCAGTAGTATAGGGACCGTATGGGGACCCCTCCACTTT
CASSIGTVWGPLHF
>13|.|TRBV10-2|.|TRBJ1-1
TGCGCCAGCAGTAAACCAGGGTCCACTGAAGCTTTCTTT
CASSKPGSTEAFF
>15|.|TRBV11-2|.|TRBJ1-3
TGTGCCAGCAGCTTAGTTTGGGACTCTGGAAACACCATATATTTT
CASSLVWDSGNTIYF
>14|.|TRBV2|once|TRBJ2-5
TGTGCCAGCAGTGTGAACAGGCACCAAGAGACCCAGTACTTC
CASSVNRHQETQYF
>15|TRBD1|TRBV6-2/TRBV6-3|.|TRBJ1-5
TGTGCCAGCAGTTACGACAGGGCGAGCAATCAGCCCCAGCATTTT
CASSYDRASNQPQHF
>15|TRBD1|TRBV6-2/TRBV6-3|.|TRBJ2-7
TGTGCCAGCAGTTCCTTAAGGGACAGGAGTTACGAGCAGTACTTC
CASSSLRDRSYEQYF
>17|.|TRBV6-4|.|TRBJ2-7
TGTGCCAGCAGTGACTCGATGGGGACACCGAGGGAATACGAGCAGTACTTC
CASSDSMGTPREYEQYF
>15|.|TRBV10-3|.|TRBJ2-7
TGTGCCATCAGTGAGTCGATTGCAGGGTCCTACGAGCAGTACTTC
CAISESIAGSYEQYF
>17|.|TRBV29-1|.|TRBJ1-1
TGCAGCGTGGGGGGGATATTAAAGGGCCTAGTGAACACTGAAGCTTTCTTT
CSVGGILKGLVNTEAFF
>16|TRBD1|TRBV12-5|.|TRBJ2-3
TGTGCTAGTGGCCTACAGGGGGCTCTGAGCACAGATACGCAGTATTTT
CASGLQGALSTDTQYF
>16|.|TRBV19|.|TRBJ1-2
TGTGCCAGTAGTATGCGCTTGGGGGGGGCGTCCTATGGCTACACCTTC
CASSMRLGGASYGYTF
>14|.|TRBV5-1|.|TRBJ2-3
TGCGCCAGCAGCTTGGAAAGGGGTCCAGATACGCAGTATTTT
CASSLERGPDTQYF
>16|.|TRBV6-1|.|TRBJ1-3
TGTGCCAGCAGTGAAGGCCCGGGGGAGTACGGAAACACCATATATTTT
CASSEGPGEYGNTIYF
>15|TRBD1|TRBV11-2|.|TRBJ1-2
TGTGCCAGCAGCTTAGGTACAGGGGCAAACTATGGCTACACCTTC
CASSLGTGANYGYTF
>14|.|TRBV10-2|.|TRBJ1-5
TGCGCCAGCACCCCGGGGGGCGCGGGGCAGCCCCAGCATTTT
CASTPGGAGQPQHF
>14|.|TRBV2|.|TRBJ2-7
TGTGCCAGCAGGAGGAGTTCGCCCGGGGGCGAGCAGTACTTC
CASRRSSPGGEQYF
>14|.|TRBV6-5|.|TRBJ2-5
TGTGCCAGCAGTTACCCCGGGTCCGGGGAGACCCAGTACTTC
CASSYPGSGETQYF
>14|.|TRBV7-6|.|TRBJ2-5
TGTGCCAGCAGATCCCTGGCTCTACCAGAGACCCAGTACTTC
CASRSLALPETQYF
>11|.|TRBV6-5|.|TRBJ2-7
TGTGCCACGGGGGCCCTTGGGGAGCAGTACTTC
CATGALGEQYF
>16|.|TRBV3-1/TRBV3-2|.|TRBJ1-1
TGTGCCAGCAGCCAAGGTCTTAGCGGGGGCAAGACTGAAGCTTTCTTT
CASSQGLSGGKTEAFF
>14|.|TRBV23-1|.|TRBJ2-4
TGCGCCAGCAGTCATGCAGGGCTCAAAAACATTCAGTACTTC
CASSHAGLKNIQYF
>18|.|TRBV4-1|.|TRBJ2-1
TGCGCCAGCAGCCAAGATGCTCATGCTGGGGAGATAAACAATGAGCAGTTCTTC
CASSQDAHAGEINNEQFF
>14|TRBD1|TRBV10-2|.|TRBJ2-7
TGCGCCAGCGAGGACAGGGAAACCTCCTACGAGCAGTACTTC
CASEDRETSYEQYF
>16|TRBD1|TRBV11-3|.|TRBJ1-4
TGTGCCAGCAGCCCTCGGGACAGGGCAACTAATGAAAAACTGTTTTTT
CASSPRDRATNEKLFF
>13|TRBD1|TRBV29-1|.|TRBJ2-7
TGCAGCGTGCTGGACAGGGAGCTCTACGAGCAGTACTTC
CSVLDRELYEQYF
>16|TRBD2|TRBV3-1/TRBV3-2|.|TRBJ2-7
TGTGCCAGCAGCCAAGTCGCGGGGGGGACAACCTACGAGCAGTACTTC
CASSQVAGGTTYEQYF
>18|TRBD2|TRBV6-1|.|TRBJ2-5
TGTGCCAGCAGTGGCCCCGGGGGGGCCGGGGCCTGGGAAGAGACCCAGTACTTC
CASSGPGGAGAWEETQYF
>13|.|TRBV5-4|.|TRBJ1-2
TGTGCCAGCAGCTTGCAGGGAATCGATGGCTACACCTTC
CASSLQGIDGYTF
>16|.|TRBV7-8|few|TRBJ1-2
TGTGCCAGCAGCTTATACCGGACGAAAGTCTCGAGTGGCTACACCTTC
CASSLYRTKVSSGYTF
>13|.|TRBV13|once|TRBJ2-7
TGTGCCAGCAGCTTAAAAAGTGAATACGAGCAGTACTTC
CASSLKSEYEQYF
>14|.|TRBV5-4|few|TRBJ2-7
TGTGCCAGCAGCTCGGACGGTTTATCCTACGAGCAGTACTTC
CASSSDGLSYEQYF
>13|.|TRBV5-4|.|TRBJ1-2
TGTGCCAGCAGCTTGGCGCATAACTATGGCTACACCTTC
CASSLAHNYGYTF
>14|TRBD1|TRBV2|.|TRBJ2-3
TGTGCCAGCAGCGGACAGGGGCCCACAGATACGCAGTATTTT
CASSGQGPTDTQYF
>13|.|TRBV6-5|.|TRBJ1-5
TGTGCCAGCAGTTACTCGAGCTATCAGCCCCAGCATTTT
CASSYSSYQPQHF
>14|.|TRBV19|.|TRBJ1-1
TGTGCCAGTACTACAGGGTTGTGGGGCACTGAAGCTTTCTTT
CASTTGLWGTEAFF
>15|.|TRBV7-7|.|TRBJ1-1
TGTGCCAGCAGCGGGGGGGTGGGGCGAGGTACTGAAGCTTTCTTT
CASSGGVGRGTEAFF
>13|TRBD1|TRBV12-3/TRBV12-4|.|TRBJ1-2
TGTGCCAGCAGTTTAGAGGGGGCGGGCGGCTACACCTTC
CASSLEGAGGYTF
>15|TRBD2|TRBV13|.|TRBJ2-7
TGTGCCAGCAGCTTAGGATCGGGGGGGCCGGGCGAGCAGTACTTC
CASSLGSGGPGEQYF
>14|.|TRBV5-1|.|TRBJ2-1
TGCGCCAGCATCCCGACCACTAGTTCGGATGAGCAGTTCTTC
CASIPTTSSDEQFF
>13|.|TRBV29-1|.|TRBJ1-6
TGCAGCGTTCTCGACCAGTCAGGTTCACCCCTCCACTTT
CSVLDQSGSPLHF
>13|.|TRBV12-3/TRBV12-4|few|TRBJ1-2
TGTGCCAGCAGTCCGGGACGGAACTATGGCTACACCTTC
CASSPGRNYGYTF